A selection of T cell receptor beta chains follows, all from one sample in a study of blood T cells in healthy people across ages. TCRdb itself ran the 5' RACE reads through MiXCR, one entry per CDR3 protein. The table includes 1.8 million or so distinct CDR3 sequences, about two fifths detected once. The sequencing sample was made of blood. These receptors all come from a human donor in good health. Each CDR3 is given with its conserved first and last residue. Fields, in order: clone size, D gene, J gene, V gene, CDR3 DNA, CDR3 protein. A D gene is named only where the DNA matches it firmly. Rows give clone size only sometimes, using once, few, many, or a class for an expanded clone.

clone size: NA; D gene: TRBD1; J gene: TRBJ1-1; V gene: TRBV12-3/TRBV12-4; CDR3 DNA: TGTGCCAGCAGTGATAACAGGGGGAGCGACACTGAAGCTTTCTTT; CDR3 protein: CASSDNRGSDTEAFF
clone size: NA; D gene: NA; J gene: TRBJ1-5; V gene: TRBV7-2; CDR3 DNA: TGTGCCAGCAGCTTCAATATGTGGCAGCCCCAGCATTTT; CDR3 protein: CASSFNMWQPQHF
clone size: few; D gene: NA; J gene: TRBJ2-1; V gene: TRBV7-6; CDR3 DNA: TGTGCCAGCAGCTTAACCCACGGGTATGAGCAGTTCTTC; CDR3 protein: CASSLTHGYEQFF
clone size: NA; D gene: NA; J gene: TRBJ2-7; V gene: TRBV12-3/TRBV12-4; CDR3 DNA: TGTGCCAGCAGCACCACAAGATACGAGCAGTACTTC; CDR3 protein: CASSTTRYEQYF
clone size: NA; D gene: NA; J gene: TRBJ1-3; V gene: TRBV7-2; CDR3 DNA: TGTGCCAGCAGCCCAAGGTCCCCCTCCGATGGAAACACCATATATTTT; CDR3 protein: CASSPRSPSDGNTIYF
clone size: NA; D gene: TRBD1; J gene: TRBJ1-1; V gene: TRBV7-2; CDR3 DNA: TGTGCCAGCAGCTCCAGGATAAACAGGGGAGCAGCTTTCTTT; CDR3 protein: CASSSRINRGAAFF
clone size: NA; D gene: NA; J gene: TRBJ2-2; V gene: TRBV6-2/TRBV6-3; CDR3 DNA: TGTGCCAGCAGTCCACCCCGGGGCGCGAACACCGGGGAGCTGTTTTTT; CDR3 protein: CASSPPRGANTGELFF
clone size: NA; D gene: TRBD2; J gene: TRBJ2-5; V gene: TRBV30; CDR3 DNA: TGTGCCTGGAGTGTTCAACGTTTGGGGGGGAGGCAGTACTTC; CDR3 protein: CAWSVQRLGGRQYF
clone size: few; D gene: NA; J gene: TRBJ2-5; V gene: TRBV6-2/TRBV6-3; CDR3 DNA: TGTGCCAGCACTTCGATGAGGGCAGAGACCCAGTACTTC; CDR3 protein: CASTSMRAETQYF
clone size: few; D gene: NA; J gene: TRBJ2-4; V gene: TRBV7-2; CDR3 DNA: TGTGCCAGCAGCTTAGGACCGGGACTTCCAGCCAAAAACATTCAGTACTTC; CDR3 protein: CASSLGPGLPAKNIQYF
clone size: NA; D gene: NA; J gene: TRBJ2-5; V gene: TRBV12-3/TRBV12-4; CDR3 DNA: TGTGCCAGCAACCCAGCCGGAGCAGAGACCCAGTACTTC; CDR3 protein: CASNPAGAETQYF
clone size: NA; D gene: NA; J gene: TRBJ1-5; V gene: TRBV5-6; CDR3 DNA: TGTGCCAGCAGCTTTGCCCCCAATCAGCCCCAGCATTTT; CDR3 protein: CASSFAPNQPQHF
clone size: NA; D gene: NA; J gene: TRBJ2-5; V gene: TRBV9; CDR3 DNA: TGTGCCAGCAGCGTCGCCCCATCCACACATGTAGAGACCCAGTACTTC; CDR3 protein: CASSVAPSTHVETQYF
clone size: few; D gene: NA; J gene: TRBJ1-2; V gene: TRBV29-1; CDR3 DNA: TGCAGCGTTGAAGAAGGCAGGGTGTTCACCTTC; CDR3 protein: CSVEEGRVFTF
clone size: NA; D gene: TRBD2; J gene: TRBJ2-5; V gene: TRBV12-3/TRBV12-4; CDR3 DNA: TGTGCCAGCACTCGGGGGGGCCGAGAGACCCAGTACTTC; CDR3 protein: CASTRGGRETQYF
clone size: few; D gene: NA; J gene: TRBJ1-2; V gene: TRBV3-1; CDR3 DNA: TGTGCCAGCAGCCCAGCGACAAGCTACAACTATGGCTACACCTTC; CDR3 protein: CASSPATSYNYGYTF
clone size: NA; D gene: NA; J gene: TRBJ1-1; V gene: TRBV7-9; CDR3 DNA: TGTGCCAGCAGTCTGGGGTTGGGAGGGGCGATGAACACTGAAGCTTTCTTT; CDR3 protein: CASSLGLGGAMNTEAFF
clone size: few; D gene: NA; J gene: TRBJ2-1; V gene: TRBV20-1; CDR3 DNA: TGCAGTGCTACACATCGGAATGAGCAGTTCTTC; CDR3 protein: CSATHRNEQFF
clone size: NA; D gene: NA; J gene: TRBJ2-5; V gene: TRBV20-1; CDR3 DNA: TGCAGTGCAGAACCGGGACTGGGTGCAGAGACCCAGTACTTC; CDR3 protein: CSAEPGLGAETQYF
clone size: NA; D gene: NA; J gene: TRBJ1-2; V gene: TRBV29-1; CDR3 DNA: TGCACCACAAGCCCACAGGCCATAGCTAACTATGGCTACACCTTC; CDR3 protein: CTTSPQAIANYGYTF
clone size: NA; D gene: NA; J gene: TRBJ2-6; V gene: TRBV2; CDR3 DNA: TGTGCCAGCAGAAATAACTTCATCTCTGGGACCAACGTCCTGACTTTC; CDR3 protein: CASRNNFISGTNVLTF
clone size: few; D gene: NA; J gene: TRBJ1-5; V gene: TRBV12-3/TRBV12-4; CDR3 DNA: TGCGCCAGCAACACCATCGGGAGCGTCCAGCATTTT; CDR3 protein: CASNTIGSVQHF
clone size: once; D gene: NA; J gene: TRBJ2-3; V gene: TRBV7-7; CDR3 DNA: TGTGCCAGCAGCTTAGATTTTAAAGATACGCAGTATTTT; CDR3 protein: CASSLDFKDTQYF
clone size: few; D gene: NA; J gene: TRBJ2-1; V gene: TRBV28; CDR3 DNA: TGTGCCAGCAGCCCCACCGAAGGGGACCCCTCCTACAATGAGCAGTTCTTC; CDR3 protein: CASSPTEGDPSYNEQFF
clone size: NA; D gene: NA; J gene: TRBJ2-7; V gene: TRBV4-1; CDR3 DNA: TGCGCCAGCAGCCAAGTGTCTATGAGCTCCTACGAGCAGTACTTC; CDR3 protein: CASSQVSMSSYEQYF
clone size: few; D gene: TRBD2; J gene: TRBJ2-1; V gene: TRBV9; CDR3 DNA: TGTGCCAGCAGCGTCGGGGGGGTTTACAATGAGCAGTTCTTC; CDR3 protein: CASSVGGVYNEQFF
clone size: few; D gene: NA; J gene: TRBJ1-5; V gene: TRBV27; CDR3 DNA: TGTGCCAGCAGTTTATCGCTTGCCGTGGATCAGCCCCAGCATTTT; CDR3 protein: CASSLSLAVDQPQHF
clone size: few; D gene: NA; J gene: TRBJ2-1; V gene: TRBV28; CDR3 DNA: TGTGCCAGCAGTTGGAGGGGGGTCAATGAGCAGTTCTTC; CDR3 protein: CASSWRGVNEQFF
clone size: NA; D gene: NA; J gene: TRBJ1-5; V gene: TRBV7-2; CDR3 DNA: TGTGCCAGCAGCAAAATATTAGGGTTCAATCAGCCCCAGCATTTT; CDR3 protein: CASSKILGFNQPQHF
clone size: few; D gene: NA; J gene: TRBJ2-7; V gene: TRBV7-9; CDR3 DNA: TGTGCCAGCAGCTTAAGCGGACAGCCTCCCTACGAGCAGTACTTC; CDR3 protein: CASSLSGQPPYEQYF
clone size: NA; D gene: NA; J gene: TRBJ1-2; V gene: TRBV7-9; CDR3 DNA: TGTGCCAGCAGCTTAGAAGAGGCAGGACAGTATGGCTACACCTTC; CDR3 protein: CASSLEEAGQYGYTF
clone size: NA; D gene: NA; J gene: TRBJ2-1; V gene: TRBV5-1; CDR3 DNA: TGCGCCAGCAAGCAGGGATATGAGCAGTTCTTC; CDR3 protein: CASKQGYEQFF
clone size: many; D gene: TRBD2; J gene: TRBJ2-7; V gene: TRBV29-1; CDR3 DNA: TGCAGCGTTGTCCCTAGCGGGGGTTACTACGAGCAGTACTTC; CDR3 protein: CSVVPSGGYYEQYF
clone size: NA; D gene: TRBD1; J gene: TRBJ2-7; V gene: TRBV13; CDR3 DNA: TGTGCCAGCAGCTTAGACAGACAGGGTTACGAGCAGTACTTC; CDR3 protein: CASSLDRQGYEQYF
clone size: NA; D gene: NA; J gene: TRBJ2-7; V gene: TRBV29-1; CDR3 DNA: TGCAGCGTCGCACTTACAGGGACTGGGGAGCAGTACTTC; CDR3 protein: CSVALTGTGEQYF
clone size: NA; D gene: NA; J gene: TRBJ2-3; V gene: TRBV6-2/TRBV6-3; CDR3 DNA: TGTGCCAGCAGTTACCCTGGTCCAGGCACAGATACGCAGTATTTT; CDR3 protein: CASSYPGPGTDTQYF
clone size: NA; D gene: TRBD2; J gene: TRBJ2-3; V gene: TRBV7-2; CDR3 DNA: TGTGCCAGCAGCTCAAATAGCGGGGGGGGGACAGATACGCAGTATTTT; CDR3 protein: CASSSNSGGGTDTQYF
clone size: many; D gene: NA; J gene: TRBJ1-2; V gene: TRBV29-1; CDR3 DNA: TGCAGCGTTGAAGTGCAGGACATCTACACCTTC; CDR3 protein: CSVEVQDIYTF
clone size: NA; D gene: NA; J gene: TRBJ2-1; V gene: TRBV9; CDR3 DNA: TGTGCCAGCAGCCAGAGGGCTACAGGGATGAGGGATGAGCAGTTCTTC; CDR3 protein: CASSQRATGMRDEQFF
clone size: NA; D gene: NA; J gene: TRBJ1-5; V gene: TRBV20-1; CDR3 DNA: TGCAGTGCTGGAGAGTGGACAGATAGCAATCAGCCCCAGCATTTT; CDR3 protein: CSAGEWTDSNQPQHF
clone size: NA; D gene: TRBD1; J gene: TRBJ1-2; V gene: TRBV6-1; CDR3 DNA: TGTGCCGGCGGGATAGTGAGGACAGGGGAAGCTAACTATGGCTACACCTTC; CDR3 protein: CAGGIVRTGEANYGYTF
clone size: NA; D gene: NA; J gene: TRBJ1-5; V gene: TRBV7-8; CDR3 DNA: TGTGCCAGCAGCTTATCAAGGGACAATCAGCCCCAGCATTTT; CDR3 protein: CASSLSRDNQPQHF
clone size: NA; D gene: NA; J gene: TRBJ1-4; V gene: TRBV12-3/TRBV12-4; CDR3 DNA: TGTGCCAGCAGTTCTGACGGCGGGACTAATGAAAAACTGTTTTTT; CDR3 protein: CASSSDGGTNEKLFF
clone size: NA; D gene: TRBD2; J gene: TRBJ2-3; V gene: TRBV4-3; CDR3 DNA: TGCGCCAGCAGCCAAGATTCTGTCCGGACTAGCGACACAGATACGCAGTATTTT; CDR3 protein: CASSQDSVRTSDTDTQYF